The next 25 T cell receptor beta chains were all read from a single sample in a study of T cells expressing NK-cell markers. Following a re-call of the 5' RACE reads, TCRdb has one entry per CDR3 protein and lacks DNA. With 400,000 to 550,000 distinct CDR3 sequences in the sample, the ten largest clones hold more than 7%. Sequenced sample: blood T cells: a sorted CD56 or NKG2C T cell subset, CD4+ or CD8+ T cells, or bulk PBMC T cells (not recorded which). The source of these receptors is a woman between 18 and 75 years old in good health.

V usage is TRBV20-1 and J usage is TRBJ2-4. The CDR3 loop spans 13 amino acids. Germline-derived CDR1 and CDR2 are DFQATT and SNEGSKA (reference sequence). CDR3 region: CSARFEVKNIQYF.

The chain couples TRBV7-9 to TRBJ2-3. The CDR3 is 17 amino acids. Germline CDR1 SEHNR, CDR2 FQNEAQ (reference sequence). The CDR3 sequence is CASSLGPAIAYTDTQYF.

The rearrangement links TRBV7-2 to TRBJ2-1; the D call from TCRdb, TRBD2, cannot be confirmed without DNA. CDR1 is SGHTA, CDR2 FQGNSA, per germline. This CDR3 is 15 amino acids long. CDR3 sequence reads: CASSLGRDPYNEQFF.

This chain uses TRBV10-3 with TRBJ1-5; there is no DNA to check the TCRdb D call of TRBD1. This CDR3 has 13 residues. Germline V gene data show CDR1 as ENHRY and CDR2 as SYGVKD. The CDR3 spells CAISENRGQPQHF.

This CDR3 reads CASGLRTAKAFF. The rearrangement joins TRBV12-5 to TRBJ1-1. Germline CDR1 LGHNT, CDR2 FRNRAP. The length of the CDR3 is 12 residues.

The chain has TRBV20-1 and TRBJ2-7; TCRdb calls TRBD1, which cannot be checked without DNA. The CDR3 is 15 amino acids. Germline-derived CDR1 and CDR2 are DFQATT and SNEGSKA (reference sequence). CDR3 in amino acids: CSARAPNGGGREQYF.

V gene TRBV21-1 combines with J gene TRBJ2-1; TCRdb designates TRBD1, a call that cannot be tested without DNA. TRBV21-1 is a pseudogene segment. The CDR3 runs 12 residues. CDR3 sequence: CASSKEGNEQFF.

V and J are TRBV9 and TRBJ2-5; TCRdb's D gene call, TRBD1, goes unchecked for lack of DNA. This CDR3 region has 15 residues. CDR1 SGDLS and CDR2 YYNGEE come from the germline V gene. The CDR3 sequence is CASSLDGRGAETQYF.

J is TRBJ2-4 and V is TRBV29-1; TCRdb designates TRBD2, a call that cannot be tested without DNA. The V gene's germline CDR1 is SQVTM and CDR2 ANQGSEA. The CDR3 consists of 18 residues. CDR3 loop: CSVEGRAGGGLAKNIQYF.

The chain recombines TRBV5-4 with TRBJ2-6. The CDR3 loop spans 15 amino acids. Germline CDR1 and CDR2: SGHNT and YYREEE (reference sequence). This CDR3 reads CASSPVNSGANVLTF.

This chain's CDR3 is CASRRGTDTQYF. The V gene is TRBV7-9, the J gene TRBJ2-3. The CDR3 consists of 12 residues. The germline CDR1 and CDR2 sequences are SEHNR and FQNEAQ (reference sequence).

The J gene is TRBJ1-1, the V gene TRBV5-4. The V gene's germline CDR1 is SGHNT and CDR2 YYREEE (reference sequence). The CDR3 is 14 residues long. This chain's CDR3 is CASSFRRMNTEAFF.

The chain links TRBV10-3 to TRBJ2-7; TCRdb proposes TRBD2, but this gene call is untestable without DNA. This CDR3 comprises 12 residues. The germline V gene encodes CDR1 ENHRY and CDR2 SYGVKD. The CDR3 reads CATGTALQEQYF.

The rearrangement links TRBV7-3 to TRBJ2-1; TCRdb's assignment of TRBD1 cannot be checked, as there is no DNA. Germline lookup yields CDR1 SGHTA and CDR2 FQGTGA. This CDR3 has 14 amino acids. The CDR3 loop reads CASSLTTGMGEQFF.

The chain has TRBV3-1 and TRBJ2-3. Germline-derived CDR1 and CDR2 are LGHDT and YNNKEL (reference sequence). The CDR3 covers 13 residues. CDR3 loop: CASSQNRGDTQYF.

The V and J genes are TRBV11-3 and TRBJ2-3; TCRdb gives TRBD1 as the D gene, but with no DNA this cannot be confirmed. The CDR3 consists of 15 residues. The germline CDR1 and CDR2 sequences are SGHNT and YENEEA. Here the CDR3 reads CASSLEGMGPDTQYF.

The chain couples TRBV10-3 to TRBJ2-5; the D call from TCRdb, TRBD1, cannot be confirmed without DNA. There are 16 residues in the CDR3. Germline V lookup: CDR1 ENHRY, CDR2 SYGVKD. CDR3 region: CAISELGQVPPETQYF.

The chain combines TRBV10-3 with TRBJ2-7; TCRdb's D gene call, TRBD1, goes unchecked for lack of DNA. Germline CDR1 is ENHRY and CDR2 is SYGVKD. This CDR3 has 16 amino acids. CDR3 protein: CAISESLDRDRYEQYF.

J is TRBJ2-3 and V is TRBV13; as DNA is missing, the TRBD2 call by TCRdb cannot be tested. Per germline, CDR1 PRHDT and CDR2 FYEKMQ (reference sequence). The CDR3 extends over 16 amino acids. The CDR3: CASSYLSGSSTDTQYF.

The chain couples TRBV20-1 to TRBJ1-5; TCRdb's D gene call, TRBD1, goes unchecked for lack of DNA. From germline, CDR1 is DFQATT and CDR2 SNEGSKA (reference sequence). CDR3 length: 14 amino acids. CDR3 sequence: CSALGTLRYQPQHF.

V usage is TRBV7-2 and J usage is TRBJ1-2; TCRdb picks TRBD1, but there is no DNA to check that call. This CDR3 region has 15 residues. Germline CDR1 is SGHTA and CDR2 is FQGNSA. The CDR3 is CASSAEGTPSYGYTF.

V gene TRBV14 combines with J gene TRBJ2-3; there is no DNA to check the TCRdb D call of TRBD2. In germline, CDR1 is SGHDN, CDR2 FVKESK. The CDR3 consists of 17 residues. The CDR3 sequence: CASSLRTSGGGTDTQYF.

The rearrangement uses TRBV29-1 and TRBJ1-2; TCRdb's D call, TRBD1, is unchecked because there is no DNA. Germline CDR1 and CDR2: SQVTM and ANQGSEA. CDR3 size: 13 residues. CDR3 protein: CSLRETYGDGYTF.

The chain uses TRBV4-3 and TRBJ2-1; TCRdb's D call, TRBD2, is unchecked because there is no DNA. CDR1 and CDR2 from the germline V gene are LGHNA and YSLEER. This CDR3 contains 20 residues. The CDR3 is CASSQAPGTSGRAGYNEQFF.

The chain has TRBV28 and TRBJ2-7; TCRdb reports TRBD1, a call that lacks DNA to check it against. This CDR3 comprises 15 residues. The V gene's germline CDR1 is MDHEN and CDR2 SYDVKM. The CDR3 sequence: CASSLWFNGGGEQYF.